The rows below give T cell receptor beta chains drawn from one sample of a study of Graves' ophthalmopathy and Graves' hyperthyroidism. TCRdb re-called the multiplex PCR reads through MiXCR, storing one row per CDR3 protein. The profile shows over 650,000 distinct CDR3 sequences, about 41% of them singletons. The specimen was peripheral blood. Source of these receptors: an adult man with Graves' ophthalmopathy. Each CDR3 is given with its conserved first and last residue. The D gene is left open where the match is weak. Not every row has a clone size; where given, it reads once, few, many or a size class.

few	TRBV4-1	.	TRBJ2-7	CASSVQGDGPYEQYF	TGCGCCAGCAGCGTACAGGGAGACGGCCCCTACGAGCAGTACTTC
few	TRBV20-1	.	TRBJ1-1	CSARPQQLLSTEAFF	TGCAGTGCTAGACCCCAACAACTACTATCGACTGAAGCTTTCTTT
many	TRBV7-9	.	TRBJ1-1	CASSDPGNMNTEAFF	TGTGCCAGCAGCGACCCAGGGAACATGAACACTGAAGCTTTCTTT
once	TRBV29-1	TRBD1	TRBJ1-1	CSVVVRQGDTEAFF	TGCAGCGTTGTCGTGCGACAGGGTGACACTGAAGCTTTCTTT
many	TRBV2	TRBD1	TRBJ1-1	CASSGQDRGATEAFF	TGTGCCAGCAGTGGGCAGGACAGGGGGGCCACTGAAGCTTTCTTT
.	TRBV30	TRBD1	TRBJ1-3	CAWRQGQVGNTIYF	TGTGCCTGGAGACAGGGACAGGTCGGAAACACCATATATTTT
few	TRBV25-1	.	TRBJ1-5	CASSPLEARDQPQHF	TGTGCCAGCTCACCCCTGGAGGCTCGGGATCAGCCCCAGCATTTT
many	TRBV7-2	TRBD1	TRBJ2-5	CASSLADRGWRETQYF	TGTGCCAGCAGCTTAGCGGACAGGGGCTGGCGAGAGACCCAGTACTTC
.	TRBV5-6	TRBD2	TRBJ2-7	CASSDGLAGYEQYF	TGTGCCAGCAGCGACGGACTAGCGGGGTACGAGCAGTACTTC
many	TRBV7-2	.	TRBJ2-5	CASSLNGRETQYF	TGTGCCAGCAGCTTAAACGGGAGAGAGACCCAGTACTTC
.	TRBV7-2	.	TRBJ1-1	CASSLRGGGNTEAFF	TGTGCCAGCAGCTTGCGGGGGGGGGGGAACACTGAAGCTTTCTTT
many	TRBV15	TRBD2	TRBJ2-5	CATSRDILSGGPETQYF	TGTGCCACCAGCAGAGATATTCTCTCGGGGGGGCCGGAGACCCAGTACTTC
few	TRBV6-5	.	TRBJ1-2	CASSRQRLYGYTF	TGTGCCAGCAGTCGACAGCGACTCTATGGCTACACCTTC
many	TRBV5-1	.	TRBJ2-7	CASSLEDYGDEQYF	TGCGCCAGCAGCTTGGAAGACTACGGTGACGAGCAGTACTTC
.	TRBV12-3/TRBV12-4	TRBD1	TRBJ2-7	CASSSRQGAGEQYF	TGTGCCAGCTCATCCCGACAGGGGGCCGGGGAGCAGTACTTC
.	TRBV3-1	.	TRBJ2-7	CASNEGPTGGEQYF	TGTGCCAGCAACGAAGGACCGACGGGTGGAGAGCAGTACTTC
once	TRBV9	.	TRBJ2-7	CASSRDGLLGSYEQYF	TGTGCCAGCAGCCGAGACGGGCTCTTGGGGTCCTACGAGCAGTACTTC
.	TRBV4-3	TRBD2	TRBJ2-7	CASSQGPSGGMYEQYF	TGCGCCAGCAGCCAGGGTCCTAGCGGGGGGATGTACGAGCAGTACTTC
.	TRBV19	TRBD1	TRBJ1-3	CASNPTGTGTGNTIYF	TGTGCCAGTAACCCCACCGGGACAGGGACTGGAAACACCATATATTTT
many	TRBV20-1	.	TRBJ1-4	CSAPSGPTNEKLFF	TGCAGTGCCCCGTCGGGTCCAACTAATGAAAAACTGTTTTTT
many	TRBV5-1	.	TRBJ1-1	CASSSGTPPRAFF	TGCGCCAGCAGCTCCGGGACGCCCCCCAGGGCTTTCTTT
.	TRBV29-1	TRBD1	TRBJ1-1	CSSGTGPEAFF	TGCAGCAGTGGGACAGGGCCTGAAGCTTTCTTT
many	TRBV5-6	.	TRBJ2-7	CASSLGVNEQYF	TGTGCCAGCAGCTTGGGGGTCAACGAGCAGTACTTC
once	TRBV10-3	.	TRBJ1-4	CASSYSDEKLFF	TGTGCCAGCAGTTACTCAGATGAAAAACTGTTTTTT
many	TRBV7-2	.	TRBJ1-2	CASSFDNNYGYTF	TGTGCCAGCAGCTTTGACAATAACTATGGCTACACCTTC
.	TRBV6-2/TRBV6-3	.	TRBJ2-7	CASSSLSGEQYF	TGTGCCAGCAGTTCCCTATCGGGAGAGCAGTACTTC